This TCR beta chain was sequenced in a study of T cell repertoires in cytomegalovirus infection. TCRdb called the reads again in MiXCR, with one record for every CDR3 protein. Among roughly 500,000 distinct CDR3 sequences listed, 33% were seen once. This clonotype was observed a few times. Antigen unknown. This TCR was recovered from a human donor in good health (CMV status not recorded). Some clones in this sample may be carry-over from other donors' samples. The sample was cultured PBMCs, taken from culture after CMV antigen stimulation.

Here the CDR3 DNA reads TGCGCCAGCAGCGTGAGCGGGACAGCCCAAGAGACCCAGTACTTC. Its protein is CASSVSGTAQETQYF. The V and J genes are TRBV5-1 and TRBJ2-5; D possibly matches TRBD1 or TRBD2 (7 bases each). The CDR3 covers 15 residues. Trimming stripped 4 bases from V and 1 base from J, with 14 bases between. Germline V gene data show CDR1 as SGHRS and CDR2 as YFSETQ.